One T cell receptor beta chain is described in this entry. A single record per CDR3 protein comes from TCRdb applying MiXCR to the RT-PCR reads. Found here are around 150,000 distinct CDR3 sequences, over 30% of them singletons; the top ten hold 40% to 55%. CDR1 and CDR2 from the germline V gene are MNHNY and SVGAGI (reference sequence). This CDR3 spans 12 amino acids. Trimming took 7 bases from V and 5 from J, leaving 11 bases between them. The source of the sample is a study of patients and donors after allogeneic stem cell transplantation. J is TRBJ1-2 and V is TRBV6-6; D unclear. The sample consisted of blood, either unsorted or a sorted T cell fraction (not recorded which). The sequence came from a human donor who was either an allogeneic HSCT recipient or a stem cell or donor lymphocyte infusion donor (not recorded which). It is not recorded whose cells these are; they may come from a transplant donor. CDR3 residues: CASTYDGYGYTF. The CDR3 DNA reads as TGTGCCAGCACCTACGATGGGTATGGCTACACCTTC.